Below, 27 T cell receptor beta chains from the same sample are listed, as sequenced in a study of blood T cell repertoires in COVID-19. Sequencing was performed with immunoSEQ multiplex PCR; in TCRdb, only in-frame clones are kept and a portion is missing. The sample holds 180,000 or so clones, approximately 89% seen once. Sequences were obtained from peripheral blood. Receptors originate from a man in his forties or fifties with active or convalescent COVID-19.

This clone has more than one count but fewer than ten. The V call is TRBV27, the J call TRBJ1-6; D is ambiguous. The germline V gene encodes CDR1 MNHEY and CDR2 SMNVEV (reference sequence). Trimming stripped 3 bases from V and 8 bases from J, with 8 bases between. This CDR3 region has 13 residues. CDR3 DNA: TGTGCCAGCAGTTTCCGGGAGGATTCACCCCTCCACTTT. This encodes CASSFREDSPLHF.

This chain links TRBV19 with TRBJ2-7, with 8 bases aligning to TRBD1. From germline, CDR1 is LNHDA and CDR2 SQIVND (reference sequence). This CDR3 comprises 14 residues. The junction had 9 bases not matched to a gene; V was cut back by 8 bases and J by 3 bases. The CDR3 nucleotides are TGTGCCAGTTCCTCCGGGACAGGTTTCTACGAGCAGTACTTC. Protein product: CASSSGTGFYEQYF.

J is TRBJ2-7 and V is TRBV5-1, with D possibly being TRBD2 (5 bases). CDR3 size: 13 residues. Germline V CDR1 and CDR2: SGHRS, YFSETQ. V was cut by 2 bases and J by 3 bases, with 9 bases left in between. CDR3 DNA sequence: TGCGCCAGCAGCTTCCCCGGGAACTACGAGCAGTACTTC. Residues: CASSFPGNYEQYF.

The gene calls are TRBV15 and TRBJ1-4, with D perhaps matching TRBD1 (6 bases). This CDR3 spans 15 amino acids. The germline V gene encodes CDR1 LNHNV and CDR2 YYDKDF (reference sequence). Trimming left V 0 bases short and J 7 bases short, with 12 bases between. The CDR3: CATSRDGGRSEKLFF. The CDR3 nucleotides are TGTGCCACCAGCAGAGATGGGGGCCGTAGTGAAAAACTGTTTTTT. The whole variable domain, remainder taken from reference TRBV15 and TRBJ1-4, is DAMVIQNPRYQVTQFGKPVTLSCSQTLNHNVMYWYQQKSSQAPKLLFHYYDKDFNNEADTPDNFQSRRPNTSFCFLDIRSPGLGDTAMYLCATSRDGGRSEKLFFGSGTQLSVL.

V usage is TRBV18 and J usage is TRBJ1-4; a weak D match, TRBD1 (6 bases). The germline V and J ends were trimmed by 1 base and 5 bases, with 14 bases remaining between them. Germline V gives CDR1 KGHSH, CDR2 LQKENI. The CDR3 is 16 amino acids. The CDR3 DNA reads as TGTGCCAGCTCACCACTACAGGGAGATATCAATGAAAAACTGTTTTTT. Residues: CASSPLQGDINEKLFF.

The chain employs TRBV9 and TRBJ2-3; 10 bases agree with TRBD2. The germline gives CDR1 SGDLS, CDR2 YYNGEE. The CDR3 runs to 17 residues. The trim removed 0 bases at V and 1 base at J, leaving 5 bases unmatched. CDR3 nucleotides: TGTGCCAGCAGCGTAGCCCCCGGGACTAGCGGCACAGATACGCAGTATTTT. This translates into CASSVAPGTSGTDTQYF.

Of note for this clone: Germline is not matched at one junction end, which may reflect a read error. The chain carries TRBV7-7 and TRBJ2-5; 12 nucleotides agree with TRBD1. The CDR3 spans 16 residues. Germline V CDR1 and CDR2: SSHAT, FNYEAQ (reference sequence). The CDR3 protein is CASSPAGTGGAETQYF. CDR3 DNA sequence: TGTGCTAGCAGCCCCGCCGGGACAGGGGGCGCGGAGACCCAGTACTTC.

The gene calls are TRBV4-2 and TRBJ2-1, with 7 bases lining up with TRBD1. CDR1 is LGHNA and CDR2 is YNFKEQ in the germline V gene. J was trimmed by 4 bases and V by 7 bases; bases with no gene match: 7. The CDR3 is 14 amino acids. The CDR3 here is CASTPGQKYNEQFF. Written as DNA, the CDR3 is TGTGCCAGCACACCGGGACAGAAATACAATGAGCAGTTCTTC.

The chain recombines TRBV4-1 with TRBJ1-5; D remains unclear. The CDR3 runs to 15 residues. Trimming took 0 bases from V and 6 from J, leaving 12 bases between them. Germline-derived CDR1 and CDR2 are MGHRA and YSYEKL. CDR3 in amino acids: CASSQERSLAQPQHF. Here the CDR3 DNA reads TGCGCCAGCAGCCAAGAAAGATCGCTAGCTCAGCCCCAGCATTTT.

This clone was recorded only once. The chain employs TRBV12-3 or TRBV12-4 and TRBJ2-1; D unresolved. The CDR3 loop spans 11 amino acids. V was clipped by 5 bases and J by 7 bases, with 6 bases between them. CDR3 sequence: CASSRGNEQFF. DNA for the CDR3: TGTGCCAGCAGTCGAGGAAATGAGCAGTTCTTC.

The chain is built from TRBV5-1 and TRBJ1-6; 8 bases align to TRBD1. This CDR3 is built from 14 residues. Germline CDR1 reads SGHRS; CDR2 reads YFSETQ. The J segment lost 14 bases and the V segment lost 4 bases, leaving 11 bases of the junction unmatched. CDR3 in DNA: TGCGCCAGCAGCCCAGGACAGGGTCCCTTGACCCTCCACTTT. Protein: CASSPGQGPLTLHF. The variable domain in full, with the rest retrieved from reference TRBV5-1 and TRBJ1-6, is KAGVTQTPRYLIKTRGQQVTLSCSPISGHRSVSWYQQTPGQGLQFLFEYFSETQRNKGNFPGRFSGRQFSNSRSEMNVSTLELGDSALYLCASSPGQGPLTLHFGNGTRLTVT.

This clone was observed once. The V gene is TRBV18, the J gene TRBJ2-7, with 8 bases fitting TRBD1. The germline CDR1 and CDR2 sequences are KGHSH and LQKENI. Trimming took 6 bases from V and 4 from J; bases not matched to a gene: 11. The CDR3 spans 15 residues. This chain's CDR3 is CASSQGGQVLYEQYF. Written as DNA, the CDR3 is TGTGCCAGCTCTCAGGGGGGACAGGTACTATACGAGCAGTACTTC.

V gene TRBV20-1 combines with J gene TRBJ2-3, with D unclear. Germline CDR1 DFQATT, CDR2 SNEGSKA (reference sequence). The CDR3 runs 15 residues. V was trimmed by 3 bases and J by 5 bases, leaving 18 bases between them. The CDR3 spells CSASSSFESGDTQYF. CDR3 in DNA: TGCAGTGCTAGTTCGAGTTTTGAATCCGGAGATACGCAGTATTTT.

V is TRBV5-6 and J is TRBJ1-2, with 9 positions matching TRBD1. The CDR3 runs 16 residues. Trimming removed 4 bases from V and 4 bases from J; junction bases left unmatched: 11. Germline V lookup: CDR1 SGHDT, CDR2 YYEEEE. The DNA of the CDR3 is TGTGCCAGCAGCGCGGGTACAGGGGGCTCTGGCTATGGCTACACCTTC. It specifies CASSAGTGGSGYGYTF.

This chain joins TRBV7-8 and TRBJ2-4, with unresolved D. This CDR3 is 13 amino acids long. Germline values: CDR1 SGHVS, CDR2 FQNEAQ. Trimming cost V 5 bases and J 2 bases, with 7 bases left between them. DNA of the CDR3: TGTGCCAGCAGCGGGCAGTCCAAAAACATTCAGTACTTC. Translation gives CASSGQSKNIQYF.

The V and J genes are TRBV5-1 and TRBJ2-3; 9 positions match TRBD2. Per germline, CDR1 SGHRS and CDR2 YFSETQ. The trim removed 4 bases at V and 1 base at J, leaving 10 bases unmatched. This CDR3 contains 17 residues. This CDR3 reads CASSKLAGSGGTDTQYF. The CDR3 DNA reads TGCGCCAGCAGCAAACTAGCGGGCTCGGGGGGCACAGATACGCAGTATTTT.

This clone was counted between two and nine times. The chain links TRBV6-5 to TRBJ2-1; 12 positions match TRBD2. Germline V gene lookup returns CDR1 MNHEY and CDR2 SVGAGI. Trimming took 7 bases from V and 10 from J; bases not matched to a gene: 11. The CDR3 totals 15 residues. CDR3: CASTRLAGAEGEQFF. In DNA form, the CDR3 reads TGTGCCAGCACCAGACTAGCGGGGGCAGAGGGAGAGCAGTTCTTC.

This chain joins TRBV5-1 and TRBJ1-6, with TRBD1 matching over 8 bases. CDR3 size: 17 residues. J was trimmed by 9 bases and V by 4 bases; bases with no gene match: 15. The germline CDR1 and CDR2 sequences are SGHRS and YFSETQ. Written as DNA, the CDR3 is TGCGCCAGCAGCATGGCGTCGAGGGACAGGAAGACTTCACCCCTCCACTTT. Its protein product is CASSMASRDRKTSPLHF. The variable domain in full, with the rest retrieved from reference TRBV5-1 and TRBJ1-6, is KAGVTQTPRYLIKTRGQQVTLSCSPISGHRSVSWYQQTPGQGLQFLFEYFSETQRNKGNFPGRFSGRQFSNSRSEMNVSTLELGDSALYLCASSMASRDRKTSPLHFGNGTRLTVT.

The chain combines TRBV7-3 with TRBJ2-3, with 7 bases lining up with TRBD1. CDR1 SGHTA and CDR2 FQGTGA come from the germline V gene. The V and J ends lost 5 bases and 2 bases, in that order; junction bases with no gene match: 7. The CDR3 is made up of 15 amino acids. The DNA of the CDR3 is TGTGCCAGCAGCCCAGACAGGGCTTTCACAGATACGCAGTATTTT. This translates into CASSPDRAFTDTQYF.

Points on this clone: Other nucleotide sequences from this sample produce the same CDR3. This chain's CDR3 is CASSPPGGYGYTF. Written as DNA, the CDR3 is TGTGCCAGCTCACCGCCCGGGGGGTATGGCTACACCTTC. The rearrangement joins TRBV18 to TRBJ1-2; TRBD1 is a possible D gene (5 bases). The V end lost 3 bases, the J end lost 5 bases, and 10 bases lay between the germline ends. The CDR3 covers 13 residues. Germline assignment: CDR1 KGHSH and CDR2 LQKENI.

This chain uses TRBV4-1 with TRBJ2-5; the D gene is possibly TRBD2 (5 bases). The ends were cut back, 0 bases at V and 4 bases at J, with 15 bases in the middle. Germline V gene lookup returns CDR1 MGHRA and CDR2 YSYEKL. CDR3 size: 16 residues. The CDR3 DNA follows: TGCGCCAGCAGCCAAGATCCCTCGGCTAGCCCAGAGACCCAGTACTTC. Its protein product is CASSQDPSASPETQYF.

V usage is TRBV9 and J usage is TRBJ2-5; TRBD2 is a possible D gene (7 bases). This CDR3 spans 15 amino acids. V was clipped by 0 bases and J by 5 bases, with 14 bases between them. Germline values: CDR1 SGDLS, CDR2 YYNGEE. CDR3 sequence reads: CASSVAAGEGETQYF. The CDR3 nucleotides are TGTGCCAGCAGCGTAGCGGCAGGGGAGGGGGAGACCCAGTACTTC.

The CDR3 DNA reads TGTGCCAGCAGCTCAGAGACAGGGAGCTCCTACGAGCAGTACTTC. Its translation is CASSSETGSSYEQYF. This chain uses TRBV7-3 with TRBJ2-7; the match to TRBD1 covers 7 bases. The J segment lost 0 bases and the V segment lost 4 bases, leaving 6 bases of the junction unmatched. The V gene's germline CDR1 is SGHTA and CDR2 FQGTGA. The CDR3 has 15 amino acids.

The V call is TRBV2, the J call TRBJ1-4, with D tentatively TRBD1 (5 bases). CDR1 and CDR2 from the germline V gene are SNHLY and FYNNEI. Trimming shortened V by 9 bases and J by 8 bases, and 7 bases separated the two germline ends. The CDR3 runs 10 residues. The CDR3 DNA is TGTGCCAGTTACAGGGAAAAACTGTTTTTT. Encoded protein: CASYREKLFF.

The chain has TRBV6-5 and TRBJ1-2; a possible D gene is TRBD1 (5 bases). The CDR3 contains 15 residues. V lost 7 bases and J 0 bases, leaving 15 bases between the germline ends. The germline V gene has CDR1 MNHEY and CDR2 SVGAGI. CDR3 bases: TGTGCCAGCATGGGAGGGGTCCGAGCTAACTATGGCTACACCTTC. Translation: CASMGGVRANYGYTF.

The V call is TRBV12-3 or TRBV12-4, the J call TRBJ1-1, with D unresolved. V gave up 5 bases and J gave up 0 bases, with 7 bases separating them. This CDR3 is 13 amino acids long. CDR3: CASSRLLNTEAFF. The CDR3 nucleotides are TGTGCCAGCAGTCGACTGCTGAACACTGAAGCTTTCTTT.

The rearrangement uses TRBV5-6 and TRBJ2-2; 8 bases map to TRBD2. Germline V gives CDR1 SGHDT, CDR2 YYEEEE. The CDR3 is made up of 19 amino acids. The V gene end was trimmed by 0 bases and the J gene end by 1 base; junction bases not matched to a gene: 11. CDR3 loop: CASSLVPFAGGLNTGELFF. The CDR3 DNA reads as TGTGCCAGCAGCTTGGTCCCTTTCGCGGGGGGCCTGAACACCGGGGAGCTGTTTTTT.